Shown below are 26 T cell receptor beta chains from a single sample sequenced in a study of T-cell memory formation after mild COVID-19. TCRdb ran MiXCR on the 5' RACE reads and lists one entry per CDR3 protein. Of roughly 260,000 distinct CDR3 sequences in the sample, less than 20% were seen once. Sequencing used PBMCs or a T cell subset sorted from them (not recorded which). The source of these receptors is a man between 18 and 29 years old who had mild COVID-19 (a few samples of this study predate the infection). Cell type and time point are not known.

V usage is TRBV10-3 and J usage is TRBJ1-4, with D tentatively TRBD1 (5 bases). V was shortened by 10 bases and J by 10 bases, with 22 bases between the two germline ends. The CDR3 is 14 amino acids. Germline CDR1 ENHRY, CDR2 SYGVKD. The CDR3 DNA is TGTGCCACCCGCGTTGGGCAGGGCGGCGGAAAACTGTTTTTT. This gives the protein CATRVGQGGGKLFF.

This clonotype has ten or more counts. This chain connects TRBV5-1 to TRBJ2-1; D may be TRBD1 or TRBD2 (5 bases each). CDR1 is SGHRS and CDR2 is YFSETQ in the germline V gene. Deletions cut 0 bases from V and 5 bases from J, with 9 bases between. The CDR3 sequence is 14 residues long. The CDR3 spells CASSLGDLHNEQFF. For the CDR3, the DNA is TGCGCCAGCAGCTTGGGGGACCTCCACAATGAGCAGTTCTTC.

This clonotype has just a few counts. V usage is TRBV9 and J usage is TRBJ2-5; weak D call: TRBD1 (6 bases). The CDR3 loop spans 13 amino acids. With 2 bases removed from V and 5 bases from J, the gap between germline ends came to 10 bases. The germline CDR1 and CDR2 sequences are SGDLS and YYNGEE. As DNA, the CDR3 is TGTGCCAGCAGCGTCCAGGGGATGGAGACCCAGTACTTC. Its protein product is CASSVQGMETQYF.

This clonotype has just one count. The chain is built from TRBV7-8 and TRBJ1-5; D may be TRBD1 (6 bases). Germline CDR1 and CDR2: SGHVS and FQNEAQ. V was clipped by 3 bases and J by 2 bases, with 8 bases between them. The CDR3 is 14 residues long. CDR3 in amino acids: CASSFGQRNQPQHF. The CDR3 nucleotides are TGTGCCAGCAGCTTTGGACAGCGCAATCAGCCCCAGCATTTT.

Only a few counts were recorded for this clonotype. The rearrangement uses TRBV7-2 and TRBJ2-3; 7 positions match TRBD1. The J segment lost 0 bases and the V segment lost 1 base, leaving 1 base of the junction unmatched. Germline values: CDR1 SGHTA, CDR2 FQGNSA. The CDR3 runs to 15 residues. The DNA of the CDR3 is TGTGCCAGCAGCTTAGAGGGGGCTAGCACAGATACGCAGTATTTT. This gives the protein CASSLEGASTDTQYF.

The chain is built from TRBV3-1 and TRBJ1-2; perhaps TRBD1 as D (6 bases). The CDR3 is 16 amino acids. Trimming took 2 bases from V and 5 from J, leaving 18 bases between them. The germline V gene has CDR1 LGHDT and CDR2 YNNKEL (reference sequence). The DNA for the CDR3 is TGTGCCAGCAGCCAATACTCAGGGGTACGTTCATATGGCTACACCTTC. Its protein is CASSQYSGVRSYGYTF.

The genes are TRBV6-5 and TRBJ1-6; D is unclear. V was trimmed by 2 bases and J by 7 bases, leaving 3 bases between them. Germline V gene lookup returns CDR1 MNHEY and CDR2 SVGAGI. The CDR3 is 12 residues long. The CDR3 nucleotides are TGTGCCAGCAGTTACAGGAATTCACCCCTCCACTTT. Amino acid sequence: CASSYRNSPLHF.

In its sample, this clonotype was seen a few times. The V and J genes are TRBV5-1 and TRBJ1-2; unclear D gene. Trimming cost V 0 bases and J 4 bases, with 13 bases left between them. The CDR3 extends over 15 amino acids. The germline gives CDR1 SGHRS, CDR2 YFSETQ. The CDR3 sequence: CASSLDGDLSYGYTF. CDR3 nucleotide sequence: TGCGCCAGCAGCTTGGATGGGGATCTCAGCTATGGCTACACCTTC.

This chain uses TRBV29-1 with TRBJ1-2; possibly TRBD1 for D (5 bases). This CDR3 region has 15 residues. With 3 bases removed from V and 3 bases from J, the gap between germline ends came to 17 bases. Germline loops: CDR1 SQVTM, CDR2 ANQGSEA. The CDR3 sequence is CSVDGARGGDYGYTF. The CDR3 DNA reads as TGCAGCGTTGATGGGGCGCGGGGAGGGGACTATGGCTACACCTTC.

This clonotype was detected a few times. Its ends do not fully match the called genes, so a read error is possible. The genes are TRBV2 and TRBJ2-5; possibly TRBD2 for D (5 bases). This CDR3 is 12 amino acids long. Germline V lookup: CDR1 SNHLY, CDR2 FYNNEI. The CDR3 DNA reads TGTGTCAGCTCTGAGGGCCGGGAGACCCAGTACTTC. Translation: CVSSEGRETQYF.

V gene TRBV7-9 combines with J gene TRBJ2-4; possibly TRBD2 for D (5 bases). The CDR3 is 16 amino acids. In germline, CDR1 is SEHNR, CDR2 FQNEAQ (reference sequence). V was shortened by 5 bases and J by 0 bases, with 14 bases between the two germline ends. Here the CDR3 reads CASSPPGNLAKNIQYF. The DNA for the CDR3 is TGTGCCAGCAGCCCCCCCGGGAACTTAGCCAAAAACATTCAGTACTTC.

This chain uses TRBV29-1 with TRBJ2-3; no clear D gene. Trimming cost V 4 bases and J 0 bases, with 11 bases left between them. The CDR3 loop spans 14 amino acids. Germline values: CDR1 SQVTM, CDR2 ANQGSEA. CDR3 sequence: CSVAAATSTDTQYF. DNA of the CDR3: TGCAGCGTTGCCGCGGCAACTAGCACAGATACGCAGTATTTT.

V and J are TRBV28 and TRBJ2-7; perhaps TRBD1 as D (6 bases). Per the germline V gene, CDR1 is MDHEN and CDR2 is SYDVKM. The CDR3 has 12 amino acids. Trimming left V 11 bases short and J 5 bases short, with 16 bases between. CDR3 protein: CAADVGGNEQYV. The DNA for the CDR3 is TGTGCCGCGGATGTAGGGGGTAACGAGCAGTACGTC.

V usage is TRBV12-3 or TRBV12-4 and J usage is TRBJ1-6; 9 nucleotides align to TRBD1. The CDR3 runs 15 residues. The ends lost 6 bases at V and 0 bases at J; junction bases unmatched: 0. The DNA of the CDR3 is TGTGCCAGCAGGGGACAGGGCTCCTATAATTCACCCCTCCACTTT. Its translation: CASRGQGSYNSPLHF.

This clonotype was found a few times. J is TRBJ1-1 and V is TRBV7-2; D not resolved. CDR3 length: 13 residues. Germline CDR1 SGHTA, CDR2 FQGNSA. V was clipped by 5 bases and J by 1 base, with 8 bases between them. CDR3 coding DNA: TGTGCCAGCAGCGCATCAAAGAACACTGAAGCTTTCTTT. Residues: CASSASKNTEAFF.

This clonotype turned up a few times. CDR3 amino acids: CASSYSVGGTIYEQYF. The CDR3 DNA sequence: TGTGCCAGCAGTTACTCCGTCGGGGGGACTATCTACGAGCAGTACTTC. The rearrangement uses TRBV6-5 and TRBJ2-7, with 7 bases matching TRBD2. Trimming removed 0 bases from V and 3 bases from J; junction bases left unmatched: 8. The CDR3 consists of 16 residues. The germline CDR1 and CDR2 sequences are MNHEY and SVGAGI.

This clonotype has only a few counts. The chain uses TRBV5-5 and TRBJ2-3, with D perhaps matching TRBD2 (6 bases). Germline V lookup: CDR1 SGHKS, CDR2 YYEKEE (reference sequence). Deletions cut 1 base from V and 6 bases from J, with 12 bases between. The CDR3 runs 14 residues. The CDR3 spells CASSLPGVKDTQYF. CDR3 sequence (DNA): TGTGCCAGCAGCTTGCCGGGGGTAAAGGATACGCAGTATTTT. The full variable domain, completed using reference TRBV5-5 and TRBJ2-3, is DAGVTQSPTHLIKTRGQQVTLRCSPISGHKSVSWYQQVLGQGPQFIFQYYEKEERGRGNFPDRFSARQFPNYSSELNVNALLLGDSALYLCASSLPGVKDTQYFGPGTRLTVL.

This clonotype came up a few times. The chain employs TRBV15 and TRBJ1-2; no definite D call. V was clipped by 2 bases and J by 4 bases, with 23 bases between them. Germline V lookup: CDR1 LNHNV, CDR2 YYDKDF (reference sequence). The CDR3 runs to 18 residues. The CDR3 sequence: CATSRNLLKGRLGYGYTF. In nucleotides, the CDR3 is TGTGCCACCAGCAGAAACCTCCTAAAGGGCCGGCTCGGCTATGGCTACACCTTC.

The chain joins TRBV5-1 to TRBJ1-4; weak D call: TRBD1 (5 bases). Trimming shortened V by 4 bases and J by 4 bases, and 14 bases separated the two germline ends. The germline CDR1 and CDR2 sequences are SGHRS and YFSETQ. The CDR3 extends over 15 amino acids. The CDR3 DNA is TGCGCCAGCAGCCCCGGGGCGGGTAGTAATGAAAAACTGTTTTTT. Protein sequence: CASSPGAGSNEKLFF.

The J gene is TRBJ2-1, the V gene TRBV7-2; 7 nucleotides match TRBD2. V dropped 1 base and J dropped 0; count of bases not matched to a gene: 9. This CDR3 is built from 18 residues. Germline assignment: CDR1 SGHTA and CDR2 FQGNSA. CDR3 sequence reads: CASSLVGRGLSSYNEQFF. The CDR3 DNA follows: TGTGCCAGCAGCTTAGTAGGGAGGGGTCTTAGCTCCTACAATGAGCAGTTCTTC.

The chain uses TRBV7-9 and TRBJ1-2, with D possibly TRBD1 on 5 matching bases. Per germline, CDR1 SEHNR and CDR2 FQNEAQ (reference sequence). Trimming pared 5 bases from V and 4 bases from J, leaving 11 bases between. The CDR3 is 13 residues long. The CDR3 spells CASSQTEIYGYTF. In nucleotides, the CDR3 is TGTGCCAGCAGCCAGACAGAGATCTATGGCTACACCTTC.

The genes are TRBV19 and TRBJ1-5; TRBD1 matches at 7 bases. Losses at the gene ends were 3 bases for V and 2 bases for J; bases not matched to a gene: 4. Germline V gene sequence: CDR1 LNHDA, CDR2 SQIVND (reference sequence). CDR3 length equals 15 residues. The CDR3 reads CASSIKGARNQPQHF. The CDR3 region has the DNA TGTGCCAGTAGTATTAAGGGGGCGCGCAATCAGCCCCAGCATTTT.

This clonotype was detected a few times. The V and J genes are TRBV5-1 and TRBJ2-5; maybe TRBD2 (5 bases). Between the trimmed V and J ends, which lost 4 bases and 2 bases, there was a span of 9 bases. CDR1 is SGHRS, CDR2 YFSETQ, per germline. This CDR3 comprises 13 residues. CDR3 in DNA: TGCGCCAGCAGCAAGCGGAGTCAAGAGACCCAGTACTTC. Amino acid sequence: CASSKRSQETQYF.

This clonotype was seen a handful of times. The gene calls are TRBV9 and TRBJ1-3; D gene unclear. With 3 bases removed from V and 0 bases from J, the gap between germline ends came to 4 bases. Germline CDR1 SGDLS, CDR2 YYNGEE. The CDR3 has 13 residues. This chain's CDR3 is CASSGHSGNTIYF. The CDR3 bases are TGTGCCAGCAGCGGACACTCTGGAAACACCATATATTTT.

This clonotype came up a few times. The V gene is TRBV20-1, the J gene TRBJ2-7; D is perhaps TRBD2 (6 bases). Germline CDR1 DFQATT, CDR2 SNEGSKA (reference sequence). This CDR3 has 17 amino acids. The V and J ends lost 3 bases and 2 bases respectively, with 23 bases between them. In DNA, the CDR3 is TGCAGTGCTAGGCTATCGTGGAGCGGGCCGCTCCCCTACGAGCAGTACTTC. It translates to CSARLSWSGPLPYEQYF.

The chain has TRBV12-3 or TRBV12-4 and TRBJ1-4, with TRBD1 matching over 7 bases. The V gene end was trimmed by 6 bases and the J gene end by 8 bases; junction bases not matched to a gene: 9. The CDR3 length is 14 residues. This CDR3 is CASSPRQGSEKLFF. CDR3 DNA: TGTGCCAGCAGCCCTCGACAGGGAAGCGAAAAACTGTTTTTT.